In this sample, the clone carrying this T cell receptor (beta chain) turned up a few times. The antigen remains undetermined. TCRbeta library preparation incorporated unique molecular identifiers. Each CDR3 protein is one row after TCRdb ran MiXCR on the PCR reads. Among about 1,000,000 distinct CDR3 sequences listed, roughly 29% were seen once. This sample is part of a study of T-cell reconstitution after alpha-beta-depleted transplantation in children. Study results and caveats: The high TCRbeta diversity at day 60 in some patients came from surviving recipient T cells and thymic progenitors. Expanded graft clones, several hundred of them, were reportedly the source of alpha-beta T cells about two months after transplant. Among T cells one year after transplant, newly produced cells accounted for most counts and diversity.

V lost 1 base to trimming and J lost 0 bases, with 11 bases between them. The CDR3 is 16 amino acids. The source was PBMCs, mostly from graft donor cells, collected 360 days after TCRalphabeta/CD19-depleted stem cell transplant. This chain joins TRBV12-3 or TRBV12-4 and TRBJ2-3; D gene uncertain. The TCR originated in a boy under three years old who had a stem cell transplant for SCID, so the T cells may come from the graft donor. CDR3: CASSLGVLLSTDTQYF. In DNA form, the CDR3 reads TGTGCCAGCAGTTTAGGGGTGCTACTCAGCACAGATACGCAGTATTTT.